This note documents a single T cell receptor (beta chain) sequence. Its antigen is still unknown. This entry comes from a study of OX40 agonist ivuxolimab in advanced cancers. For the study at large: Patients receiving dose escalation had hepatocellular carcinoma, melanoma, renal cell or head and neck cancer. Broader study findings: Some nonresponders likewise displayed low normalized T-cell clonal expansion. Compared with CD4+, CD8+ T cells on average had more expanded clones.

Germline V gene lookup returns CDR1 GTSNPN and CDR2 SVGIG (reference sequence). V was shortened by 0 bases and J by 2 bases, with 9 bases between the two germline ends. This CDR3 is built from 14 residues. Some clones are missing from TCRdb's copy, which holds only in-frame ones; the method was immunoSEQ multiplex PCR. The sample shows 70,000 to 90,000 clones, roughly 84% of them seen only once. Material: CD4+ or CD8+ T cells sorted from blood, obtained in a trial of the OX40 agonist ivuxolimab. V gene TRBV30 combines with J gene TRBJ2-3; D is uncertain. This sequence was found in an adult with an advanced solid tumor such as melanoma, head and neck, liver or kidney cancer. The DNA of the CDR3 is TGTGCCTGGAGTGTAAAGGCCCCCACAGATACGCAGTATTTT. Translating gives CAWSVKAPTDTQYF.